This passage covers 8 T cell receptor beta chains from one sample sequenced in a study of T-cell memory formation after mild COVID-19. TCRdb processed the 5' RACE reads anew with MiXCR; each CDR3 protein has one entry. The sample contains hundreds of thousands of distinct CDR3 sequences, 15% to 20% of which appear only once. The sequenced material came from PBMCs or a T cell subset sorted from them (not recorded which). The origin of the receptors is an adult woman who had mild COVID-19 (a few samples of this study predate the infection). Cell type and time point are not known.

This rearrangement joins TRBV6-5 to TRBJ1-3; D is undetermined. CDR1 MNHEY and CDR2 SVGAGI come from the germline V gene. There are 14 residues in the CDR3. The V end lost 3 bases, the J end lost 4 bases, and 10 bases lay between the germline ends. The CDR3 reads CASSYGGAGNTIYF. CDR3 sequence (DNA): TGTGCCAGCAGTTATGGAGGCGCGGGAAACACCATATATTTT.

This chain uses TRBV4-1 with TRBJ1-1, with 7 bases fitting TRBD1. The CDR3 contains 16 residues. The germline V gene encodes CDR1 MGHRA and CDR2 YSYEKL. V shed 2 bases, J shed 5 bases, and the junction held 11 bases outside the gene matches. The chain's CDR3 is CASSQFPRDRWTEAFF. The DNA of the CDR3 is TGCGCCAGCAGCCAATTCCCCCGGGACAGATGGACTGAAGCTTTCTTT.

This clonotype has a handful of counts. The rearrangement uses TRBV19 and TRBJ1-1; D may be TRBD1 (6 bases). CDR1 LNHDA and CDR2 SQIVND come from the germline V gene (reference sequence). Between the trimmed V and J ends, which lost 1 base and 6 bases, there was a span of 12 bases. CDR3 size: 14 residues. The CDR3 sequence is CASSIGQGSSEAFF. The CDR3 DNA sequence: TGTGCCAGTAGTATAGGGCAGGGGAGCTCTGAAGCTTTCTTT.

On this clonotype itself: One end of the junction fails to match germline, which may point to a read error. The genes are TRBV7-8 and TRBJ1-1, with no clear D. Germline V gene sequence: CDR1 SGHVS, CDR2 FQNEAQ. The CDR3 is made up of 15 amino acids. The CDR3 coding sequence is TGTGCCAGCAGCCCCCGACGGATATTGAACACTGAAGCTTTATTT. Encoded protein: CASSPRRILNTEALF.

The rearrangement joins TRBV3-1 to TRBJ1-2; TRBD1 matches 7 bases. CDR3 length: 15 residues. Looked up from germline, CDR1 is LGHDT and CDR2 is YNNKEL (reference sequence). V was clipped by 2 bases and J by 13 bases; unmatched bases: 16. The CDR3 DNA follows: TGTGCCAGCAGCCAAAATATTGCGACAGGGCAGGGAGGCACCTTC. Protein product: CASSQNIATGQGGTF.

This chain connects TRBV5-5 to TRBJ1-1, with D hard to call. This CDR3 has 14 amino acids. The V gene lost 2 bases and the J gene lost 3 bases, with 11 bases spanning the gap. The germline gives CDR1 SGHKS, CDR2 YYEKEE (reference sequence). Here the CDR3 reads CASSFRRSDTEAFF. The DNA of the CDR3 is TGTGCCAGCAGCTTTCGTCGGTCGGACACTGAAGCTTTCTTT.

The chain is built from TRBV12-3 or TRBV12-4 and TRBJ1-1; possibly TRBD1 for D (5 bases). The V and J ends lost 7 bases and 2 bases respectively, with 17 bases between them. The CDR3 runs to 15 residues. In nucleotides, the CDR3 is TGTGCCAGCACTCCCCAGGGCGGCCGAAACACTGAAGCTTTCTTT. Translated: CASTPQGGRNTEAFF.

The V and J genes are TRBV12-3 or TRBV12-4 and TRBJ2-3; 8 nucleotides line up with TRBD2. This CDR3 contains 15 residues. Germline trimming cut 6 bases from V and 0 bases from J; bases unmatched to any gene: 5. For the CDR3, the DNA is TGTGCCAGCAGAGACCTAGCGGGTAGCACAGATACGCAGTATTTT. Translating gives CASRDLAGSTDTQYF.